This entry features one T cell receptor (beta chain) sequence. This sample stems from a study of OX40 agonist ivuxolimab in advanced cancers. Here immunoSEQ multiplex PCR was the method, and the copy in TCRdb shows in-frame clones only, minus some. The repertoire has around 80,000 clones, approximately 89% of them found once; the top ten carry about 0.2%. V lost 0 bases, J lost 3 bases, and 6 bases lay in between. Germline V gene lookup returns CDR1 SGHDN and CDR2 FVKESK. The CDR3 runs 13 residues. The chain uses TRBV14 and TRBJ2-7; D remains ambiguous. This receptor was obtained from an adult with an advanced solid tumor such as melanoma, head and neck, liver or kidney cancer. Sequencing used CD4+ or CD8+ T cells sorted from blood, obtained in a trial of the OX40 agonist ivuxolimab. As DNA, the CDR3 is TGTGCCAGCAGCCAAGAATCCATCTACGAGCAGTACTTC. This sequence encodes CASSQESIYEQYF.